This T cell receptor (beta chain) came from a study of T cells in Graves' hyperthyroidism and ophthalmopathy. Whole-study results and caveats: Ophthalmopathy was model-predicted a median about six months pre-onset. A model of 13 V-J pairs discriminated ophthalmopathy from stable hyperthyroidism.

A remark on this clonotype: Its antigen is unidentified.

Enrolled ophthalmopathy patients presented with a Clinical Activity Score of at least 3, a NOSPECS grade of at least 4, and disease duration under 3 months. TCR beta CDR3 regions were amplified from RNA transcripts. The HTBI primer set drove a first-round RT-PCR of the TCR CDR3. MiXCR was run by TCRdb on the multiplex PCR reads, yielding one entry per CDR3 protein. The table has 500,000 or so distinct CDR3 sequences, more than 15% seen once; the top ten hold roughly 29%. V shed 5 bases and J shed 3 bases, with 13 bases lying between them. Germline values: CDR1 MDHEN, CDR2 SYDVKM. The CDR3 totals 15 residues.

The chain links TRBV28 to TRBJ2-2; D is possibly TRBD2 (5 bases). Specimen: blood. The origin of this receptor is a woman under 40 with Graves' ophthalmopathy. The CDR3 here is CASSEPGTYTGELFF. CDR3 DNA sequence: TGTGCCAGCAGTGAACCGGGAACCTACACCGGGGAGCTGTTTTTT.